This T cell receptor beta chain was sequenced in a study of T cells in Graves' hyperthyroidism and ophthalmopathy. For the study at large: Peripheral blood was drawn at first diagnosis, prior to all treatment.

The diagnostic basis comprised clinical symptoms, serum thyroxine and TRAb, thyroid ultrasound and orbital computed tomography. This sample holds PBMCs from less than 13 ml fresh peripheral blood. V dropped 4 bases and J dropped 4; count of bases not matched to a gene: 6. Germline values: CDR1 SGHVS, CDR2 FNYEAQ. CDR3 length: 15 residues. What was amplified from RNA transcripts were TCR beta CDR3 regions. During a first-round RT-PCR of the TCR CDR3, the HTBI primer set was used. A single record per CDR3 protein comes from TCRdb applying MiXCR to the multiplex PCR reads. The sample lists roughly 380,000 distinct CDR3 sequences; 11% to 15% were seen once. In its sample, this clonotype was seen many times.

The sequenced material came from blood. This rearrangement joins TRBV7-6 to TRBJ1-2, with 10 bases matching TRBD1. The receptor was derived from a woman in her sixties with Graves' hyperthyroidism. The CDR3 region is CASSSQGTGVYGYTF. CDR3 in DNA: TGTGCCAGCAGCTCCCAGGGGACAGGGGTCTATGGCTACACCTTC.